The entry below gives a single T cell receptor (beta chain) sequence along with its context. Antigen unknown. Sorting of unstimulated PBMCs yielded separate CD3+CD4+ and CD3+CD8+ fractions. Here immunoSEQ multiplex PCR was the method, and the copy in TCRdb shows in-frame clones only, minus some. The top ten hold about 0.52% of the sample, which has some 80,000 clones, roughly 80% seen once. Germline V gives CDR1 SEHNR, CDR2 FQNEAQ (reference sequence). The CDR3 covers 13 residues. Trimming pared 1 base from V and 8 bases from J, leaving 11 bases between. These data are taken from a study of T cell clones after liver transplantation. The study, taken as a whole, reports: Post-transplant time points were not standardized, so conclusions are preliminary. Post-transplant, graft-donor-reactive CD4 TCRbeta sequences in blood dropped significantly in 5 of 8 subjects.

This TCR was recovered from a human patient who received a liver transplant. Among the T cells, some may be from the graft donor. The chain recombines TRBV7-9 with TRBJ1-1; D is ambiguous. Here the sequenced sample was CD4+ T cells from blood, taken approximately 3.5 years after liver transplant. Here the CDR3 reads CASSLVSPPEAFF. The CDR3 coding sequence is TGTGCCAGCAGCTTAGTCAGCCCCCCGGAAGCTTTCTTT.